The clone carrying this TCR beta chain was observed at least ten times. Only in-frame clones appear in the TCRdb table, and some are missing; sequencing was by immunoSEQ multiplex PCR. The sample carries 65,000 to 75,000 clones, approximately 78% recorded once. This specimen belongs to a study of OX40 agonist ivuxolimab in advanced cancers. The germline CDR1 and CDR2 sequences are MGHDK and SYGVNS. Trimming left V 3 bases short and J 10 bases short, with 7 bases between. The length of the CDR3 is 12 residues. The TCR sequence derives from an adult with an advanced solid tumor such as melanoma, head and neck, liver or kidney cancer. The rearrangement joins TRBV25-1 to TRBJ1-6; possible D gene TRBD1, 5 bases. The sequencing here drew on CD4+ or CD8+ T cells sorted from blood, taken in a trial of the OX40 agonist ivuxolimab. CDR3 amino acids: CASSEGRSPLHF. DNA of the CDR3: TGTGCCAGCAGTGAGGGGCGCTCACCCCTCCACTTT.